The subject of this entry is one T cell receptor (beta chain). Antigen specificity is unknown. The PCR used 60 Vbeta and 13 Jbeta primers. The table came from immunoSEQ multiplex PCR; TCRdb's copy has only in-frame clones and leaves some out. Of roughly 110,000 clones in the sample, 82% were seen once. The CDR3 runs to 15 residues. Germline V gives CDR1 SEHNR, CDR2 FQNEAQ (reference sequence). J gave up 9 bases and V 4 bases, and 10 bases lay outside the gene matches. The data were obtained in a study of cytomegalovirus exposure and HLA in healthy donors. The study's findings and limits: Among TCR beta chains of equal frequency, HLA-associated ones were more clonally expanded in a later analysis.

V and J are TRBV7-9 and TRBJ2-1; 9 nucleotides agree with TRBD1. This sequence originates from a man aged 45-65 years in good health and CMV-seronegative. The material sequenced was PBMCs. CDR3 sequence (DNA): TGTGCCAGCAGCTGGGGGAACAGGGGGCGGGTTGAGCAGTTCTTC. Translating it yields CASSWGNRGRVEQFF.